This T cell receptor (beta chain) was profiled in a study of blood T cell repertoires in COVID-19. Across the study: Samples representing acute and convalescent COVID-19 were sourced from the United States, Italy and Spain.

The germline V gene encodes CDR1 SGHAT and CDR2 FQNNGV. V shed 0 bases, J shed 3 bases, and the junction held 2 bases outside the gene matches. The CDR3 is 16 amino acids. Produced via immunoSEQ multiplex PCR; TCRdb's table is partial and in-frame only. The sample has approximately 260,000 clones; almost 90% are singletons. Sequences were obtained from peripheral blood. V and J are TRBV11-2 and TRBJ2-1; 10 bases match TRBD2. This clonotype originated in a woman between 55 and 75 years old with COVID-19, enrolled during active disease. CDR3 coding DNA: TGTGCCAGCAGCTTAGATGGACTAGCGGACTACAATGAGCAGTTCTTC. Translation gives CASSLDGLADYNEQFF.